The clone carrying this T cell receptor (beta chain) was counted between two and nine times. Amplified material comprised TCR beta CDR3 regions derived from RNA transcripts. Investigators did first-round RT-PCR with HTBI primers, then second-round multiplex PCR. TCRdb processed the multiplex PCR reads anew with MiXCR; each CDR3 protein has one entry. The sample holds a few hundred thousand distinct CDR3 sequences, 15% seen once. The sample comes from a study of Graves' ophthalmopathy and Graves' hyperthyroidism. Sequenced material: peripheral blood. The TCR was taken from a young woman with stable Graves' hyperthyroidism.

CDR3 region: CASSEAGGAAFF. Here the CDR3 DNA reads TGTGCCAGCAGTGAAGCGGGGGGGGCGGCTTTCTTT. The chain links TRBV2 to TRBJ1-1; possible D gene TRBD1, 6 bases. The CDR3 spans 12 residues. V lost 0 bases to trimming and J lost 11 bases, with 10 bases between them. The V gene's germline CDR1 is SNHLY and CDR2 FYNNEI.